The clone carrying this TCR beta chain was observed a few times. The study assigned cohorts using participant-reported clinical history. Per the original data handling: The authors estimated nucleated cell counts from reference gene primer amplification. Measured with immunoSEQ multiplex PCR; TCRdb has only the in-frame clones, and not every one. V and J calls and clone size follow that table, whereas D and trimming were derived from the DNA. The sample has approximately 270,000 clones, more than 75% seen once. This sample stems from a study of blood T cell repertoires in COVID-19. Background on the study: COVID-19 samples, acute and convalescent, were from the United States, Italy and Spain. The cDNA or gDNA used as material had been derived from T cells, B-cell-depleted T cells, or PBMCs.

This CDR3 spans 15 amino acids. The sequenced sample was PBMCs or T cells enriched from blood (not recorded which). The TCR sequence derives from a man aged 35-49 years who had recovered from COVID-19. This rearrangement joins TRBV21-1 to TRBJ2-2; the D call TRBD2 from the table was never checked on the DNA. TRBV21-1 is described as a pseudogene. The CDR3 protein is CASSGPGTPRFELFF. CDR3 nucleotides: TGTGCCAGCAGCGGGCCCGGGACTCCCCGCTTTGAGCTGTTTTTT.